The sample holds many counts of the clone carrying this TCR beta chain. The data were obtained in a study of blood T cells in healthy people across ages. Next came a second PCR, run for about 7 to 12 cycles, which used a sample-barcoded 5' primer along with a J-beta primer mix. TCRdb used MiXCR to reprocess the 5' RACE reads, holding one entry per CDR3 protein. Of some 790,000 distinct CDR3 sequences in the sample, under 30% are singletons; the top ten hold 17%. The individuals who served as donors were healthy Caucasians living in Russia, aged roughly 6 to 100. Each sample used at least 6 million PBMCs. Germline V gives CDR1 MNHGY, CDR2 SAAAGT. The CDR3 has 17 amino acids. V shed 5 bases and J 4 bases; nucleotides not matched to a gene: 17.

The chain couples TRBV6-8 to TRBJ2-7, with TRBD1 matching 7 bases. This receptor was obtained from a woman of 80 years or more in good health. The specimen sequenced was blood. As DNA, the CDR3 is TGTGCCAGCAGTGAATGGAGACTCAGGGGGAAGCCTTACGAGCAGTACTTC. Translated, it gives CASSEWRLRGKPYEQYF.